A single sample gave rise to the 14 T cell receptor beta chains below, sequenced in a study of early T cells in non-severe SARS-CoV-2 infection. In TCRdb, the 5' RACE reads were re-called with MiXCR into one record per CDR3 protein. Among approximately 69,000 distinct CDR3 sequences, more than 9.5% were seen once, and the ten largest hold roughly 6%. This specimen consisted of whole blood, obtained at baseline. The receptors derive from an adult who was a healthcare worker with PCR-confirmed SARS-CoV-2 infection or an uninfected control (not recorded which).

This clonotype has ten or more counts. The V gene is TRBV7-2, the J gene TRBJ1-4; the match to TRBD1 covers 7 bases. Germline V lookup: CDR1 SGHTA, CDR2 FQGNSA. V lost 3 bases to trimming and J lost 5 bases; unmatched junction nucleotides: 3. The CDR3 consists of 14 residues. CDR3 coding DNA: TGTGCCAGCAGCTTGGGGACAGCCAATGAAAAACTGTTTTTT. It translates to CASSLGTANEKLFF.

The chain is built from TRBV12-5 and TRBJ2-2, with D unresolved. There are 13 residues in the CDR3. Between the trimmed V and J ends, which lost 8 bases and 0 bases, there was a span of 7 bases. CDR1 is LGHNT, CDR2 FRNRAP, per germline. The CDR3 region is CASRQANTGELFF. The CDR3 nucleotides are TGTGCTAGTCGCCAGGCGAACACCGGGGAGCTGTTTTTT.

The chain joins TRBV4-3 to TRBJ2-2; D unresolved. This CDR3 is 14 amino acids long. Germline lookup yields CDR1 LGHNA and CDR2 YSLEER. V was pared by 6 bases and J by 1 base, with 9 bases between. CDR3 residues: CASRWTVNTGELFF. For the CDR3, the DNA is TGCGCCAGCAGGTGGACGGTGAACACCGGGGAGCTGTTTTTT.

This clonotype has ten or more counts. The V call is TRBV6-6, the J call TRBJ2-7; D is undetermined. Between the trimmed V and J ends, which lost 8 bases and 2 bases, there was a span of 16 bases. CDR1 is MNHNY, CDR2 SVGAGI, per germline (reference sequence). This CDR3 region has 14 residues. DNA for the CDR3: TGTGCCAGCCGCCCCCCCCTCCGCACCTACGAGCAGTACTTC. As protein: CASRPPLRTYEQYF.

The chain is built from TRBV7-8 and TRBJ2-7; 7 bases match TRBD1. From germline, CDR1 is SGHVS and CDR2 FQNEAQ. V lost 5 bases, J lost 2 bases, and 6 bases stayed unmatched. The CDR3 sequence is 14 residues long. CDR3 sequence reads: CASSVRGQPYEQYF. CDR3 sequence (DNA): TGTGCCAGCAGCGTAAGGGGACAGCCCTACGAGCAGTACTTC.

This clonotype was detected many times. The V call is TRBV29-1, the J call TRBJ1-1; no reliable D call. The CDR3 covers 12 residues. The V gene's germline CDR1 is SQVTM and CDR2 ANQGSEA. The V and J ends lost 5 bases and 3 bases respectively, with 10 bases between them. This CDR3 is CSVSGRHTEAFF. CDR3 nucleotides: TGCAGCGTTTCCGGACGGCACACTGAAGCTTTCTTT.

This clonotype was observed at least ten times. The chain recombines TRBV27 with TRBJ2-7, with a possible D match to TRBD1 (7 bases). Germline V gives CDR1 MNHEY, CDR2 SMNVEV (reference sequence). V gave up 3 bases and J gave up 0 bases, with 15 bases separating them. This CDR3 has 16 residues. The CDR3 DNA reads as TGTGCCAGCAGTTTTACATCCAGGGGGGACTCCTACGAGCAGTACTTC. Protein product: CASSFTSRGDSYEQYF.

The chain employs TRBV5-1 and TRBJ2-4; 15 bases agree with TRBD2. CDR1 and CDR2 (germline): SGHRS, YFSETQ. With V trimmed by 5 bases and J by 4 bases, 4 bases remained unmatched. The CDR3 is 16 residues long. CDR3 loop: CASRGTSGRPKNIQYF. CDR3 nucleotides: TGCGCCAGCAGAGGGACTAGCGGGAGGCCAAAAAACATTCAGTACTTC.

The table lists this clonotype with many counts. The chain recombines TRBV18 with TRBJ1-5; 8 nucleotides match TRBD1. CDR1 and CDR2 from the germline V gene are KGHSH and LQKENI. CDR3 size: 14 residues. With V trimmed by 3 bases and J by 7 bases, 5 bases remained unmatched. This CDR3 is CASSPRGPNQPQHF. Written as DNA, the CDR3 is TGTGCCAGCTCACCCAGGGGGCCGAACCAGCCCCAGCATTTT.

The genes are TRBV5-1 and TRBJ2-1; D gene unclear. Trimming stripped 0 bases from V and 10 bases from J, with 11 bases between. Germline CDR1 and CDR2: SGHRS and YFSETQ. The CDR3 consists of 13 residues. CDR3 DNA: TGCGCCAGCAGCTTGGATGTAATGGGCGAGCAGTTCTTC. Its protein product is CASSLDVMGEQFF.

The chain employs TRBV30 and TRBJ1-5; 9 positions agree with TRBD1. Per germline, CDR1 GTSNPN and CDR2 SVGIG (reference sequence). The V segment lost 1 base and the J segment 6 bases; nucleotides outside the gene matches: 1. CDR3 length equals 13 residues. CDR3 region: CAWSGQGGQPQHF. The CDR3 nucleotides are TGTGCCTGGAGTGGACAGGGGGGTCAGCCCCAGCATTTT.

This chain uses TRBV12-3 or TRBV12-4 with TRBJ1-2; D is uncertain. This CDR3 region has 12 residues. Trimming removed 5 bases at V and 5 bases at J, with 9 bases between. CDR3 DNA sequence: TGTGCCAGCAGTGTCATGGAGTATGGCTACACCTTC. It codes for CASSVMEYGYTF.

The genes are TRBV6-5 and TRBJ2-5; D is possibly TRBD1 or TRBD2 (5 bases each). Germline CDR1 MNHEY, CDR2 SVGAGI. Trimming pared 7 bases from V and 9 bases from J, leaving 18 bases between. The CDR3 runs to 13 residues. CDR3 residues: CASKPGRFMSQYF. The CDR3 nucleotides are TGTGCCAGCAAACCGGGACGGTTCATGTCCCAGTACTTC.

This CDR3 reads CSVGESPQHF. The DNA for the CDR3 is TGCAGCGTTGGGGAGAGCCCCCAGCATTTT. The chain joins TRBV29-1 to TRBJ1-5; unclear D gene. V lost 4 bases, J lost 10 bases, and 8 bases lay in between. The CDR3 sequence is 10 residues long. Germline V gives CDR1 SQVTM, CDR2 ANQGSEA.